A selection of T cell receptor beta chains follows, all from one sample in a study of T cell responses to AZD1222 COVID-19 vaccine. Method: immunoSEQ multiplex PCR; TCRdb's copy keeps in-frame clones and lacks some. In the table there are about 67,000 clones, about 80% of which are singletons. The sequences come from peripheral blood, collected 28 days after the second AZD1222 dose. The receptor set was obtained from an adult who received the AZD1222 COVID-19 vaccine. Each CDR3 is given with its conserved first and last residue. D genes are given only for firm matches. Expanded clones are given a class, and other clones once, few, many or no size at all.

clone size,CDR3 length,J gene,D gene,V gene,CDR3 DNA,CDR3 protein
NA,18,TRBJ1-5,TRBD1,TRBV18,TGTGCCAGCTCACCTTTGGGACAGGGGGGGCTTAGCAATCAGCCCCAGCATTTT,CASSPLGQGGLSNQPQHF
NA,17,TRBJ2-3,TRBD1,TRBV11-3,TGTGCCAGCAGCCACACAGGGGGCGGATCGGGCACAGATACGCAGTATTTT,CASSHTGGGSGTDTQYF
once,13,TRBJ2-5,TRBD1,TRBV24-1,TGTGCCACCAGGACTACAGGGGACGAGACCCAGTACTTC,CATRTTGDETQYF
few,13,TRBJ1-2,TRBD1,TRBV2,TGTGCCAGCAACCGGGACAGCAACTATGGCTACACCTTC,CASNRDSNYGYTF
NA,18,TRBJ2-2,TRBD1,TRBV6-4,TGTGCCAGCAGTGCCTACTCACAGGGGCCTGGTGAGACCGGGGAGCTGTTTTTT,CASSAYSQGPGETGELFF
NA,14,TRBJ1-1,NA,TRBV27,TGTGCCAGCAGTGCAGGGGTGGCGGGCACTGAAGCTTTCTTT,CASSAGVAGTEAFF
NA,12,TRBJ2-3,NA,TRBV12-3/TRBV12-4,TGTGCCAGCACCCCGAGCACAGATACGCAGTATTTT,CASTPSTDTQYF
few,18,TRBJ2-1,TRBD2,TRBV24-1,TGTGCCACCAGTGATTGGATAGGGACTAGCGGGGCCCACAATGAGCAGTTCTTC,CATSDWIGTSGAHNEQFF
NA,14,TRBJ1-3,NA,TRBV7-6,TGTGCCAGCAGCACTAGGGCGTCTGGAAACACCATATATTTT,CASSTRASGNTIYF
NA,15,TRBJ2-1,TRBD2,TRBV7-6,TGTGCCAGCAGCTTAGTCGGCGGGGGGGCCGATGAGCAGTTCTTC,CASSLVGGGADEQFF
NA,15,TRBJ1-2,NA,TRBV27,TGTGCCAGCAGTTTATTTTATAAGGACGGCGAAGGCTACACCTTC,CASSLFYKDGEGYTF
NA,13,TRBJ1-2,NA,TRBV10-2,TGCGCCAGCAGTGAAAATCCAGGGGATGGCTACACCTTC,CASSENPGDGYTF
NA,14,TRBJ1-1,NA,TRBV5-1,TGCGCCAGCAGCTGGGGCCAAGGGTCCACTGAAGCTTTCTTT,CASSWGQGSTEAFF
NA,14,TRBJ2-2,TRBD1,TRBV5-4,TGTGCCAGCAGCACGGACAGGGGATTCCGGGAGCTGTTTTTT,CASSTDRGFRELFF
NA,12,TRBJ1-1,NA,TRBV27,TGTGCCAGCGGGGGGCATAACACTGAAGCTTTCTTT,CASGGHNTEAFF
NA,11,TRBJ1-2,NA,TRBV20-1,TGCAGTGCTAGGGGTATTTATGGCTACACCTTC,CSARGIYGYTF
few,14,TRBJ2-5,TRBD1,TRBV2,TGTGCCAGCAGGGGGACAGCTAACCAAGAGACCCAGTACTTC,CASRGTANQETQYF
NA,16,TRBJ1-1,TRBD1,TRBV5-4,TGTGCCAGCACCTATAGGACAGGGGCCATTAACACTGAAGCTTTCTTT,CASTYRTGAINTEAFF
NA,15,TRBJ1-1,NA,TRBV2,TGTGCCAGCAGGTCCCGTTTGGACCCGAACACTGAAGCTTTCTTT,CASRSRLDPNTEAFF
NA,19,TRBJ2-2,TRBD1,TRBV10-3,TGTGCCATCAGCCCTATTTTGGGACAGTCAACCTGGAACACCGGGGAGCTGTTTTTT,CAISPILGQSTWNTGELFF
once,15,TRBJ1-3,NA,TRBV3-1/TRBV3-2,TGTGCCAGCAGCCAAGATGTGCGATCTGGAAACACCATATATTTT,CASSQDVRSGNTIYF
NA,15,TRBJ2-2,NA,TRBV5-1,TGCGCCAGCAGCTTCTCGGGGGTGAACACCGGGGAGCTGTTTTTT,CASSFSGVNTGELFF
once,16,TRBJ1-6,NA,TRBV2,TGTGCCAGCAGTGAAGGGGGTGAGTTCTCTGGTTCACCCCTCCACTTT,CASSEGGEFSGSPLHF
NA,14,TRBJ2-7,NA,TRBV27,TGTGCCAGCAGTTCTTATGAACAGGGATACGAGCAGTACTTC,CASSSYEQGYEQYF
NA,12,TRBJ2-7,NA,TRBV28,TGTGCCTCCGGAGGGGCCTCCTACGAGCAGTACTTC,CASGGASYEQYF
NA,13,TRBJ1-1,TRBD1,TRBV19,TGTGCCAGTAGTTTGGACAGGGAAGTTGAAGCTTTCTTT,CASSLDREVEAFF
NA,10,TRBJ2-7,NA,TRBV10-3,TGTGCCATCAGTGATGGCGAGCAGTACTTC,CAISDGEQYF
NA,16,TRBJ1-1,NA,TRBV28,TGTGCCAGCAGTCCCGTCCCCGGAGGGCACAACACTGAAGCTTTCTTT,CASSPVPGGHNTEAFF
NA,14,TRBJ1-1,NA,TRBV13,TGTGCCAGCAGCTCGCGACAGATATACACTGAAGCTTTCTTT,CASSSRQIYTEAFF
NA,16,TRBJ1-1,TRBD1,TRBV3-1/TRBV3-2,TGTGCCAGCAGCCAAGAAGGTGGACAGGGGCCCACTGAAGCTTTCTTT,CASSQEGGQGPTEAFF
NA,17,TRBJ2-1,TRBD2,TRBV6-2/TRBV6-3,TGTGCCAGCAGTTTCCTTGATAGAGCGGGGGGGCGAAATGAGCAGTTCTTC,CASSFLDRAGGRNEQFF
NA,15,TRBJ2-1,TRBD2,TRBV5-8,TGTGCCAGCAGCAATGAGCGGGGGGGCTTCAATGAGCAGTTCTTC,CASSNERGGFNEQFF
NA,13,TRBJ1-1,NA,TRBV27,TGTGCCAGCAGTTTCCACTCAGGAACTGAAGCTTTCTTT,CASSFHSGTEAFF
NA,14,TRBJ1-1,NA,TRBV7-2,TGTGCCAGCATCATGGGAGGGGGGAGCACTGAAGCTTTCTTT,CASIMGGGSTEAFF
NA,13,TRBJ2-7,NA,TRBV7-9,TGTGCCAGCAGCCCTGGCTCTTTCCACGAGCAGTACTTC,CASSPGSFHEQYF
NA,14,TRBJ1-6,NA,TRBV3-1/TRBV3-2,TGTGCCAGCAGCCAAGGGCAGTATAATTCACCCCTCCACTTT,CASSQGQYNSPLHF
few,12,TRBJ2-2,NA,TRBV9,TGTGCCAGCAGCGTGGACACCGGGGAGCTGTTTTTT,CASSVDTGELFF
once,14,TRBJ1-1,NA,TRBV2,TGTGCCAGCTGGGATGGGGGGGCCGGGACTGAAGCTTTCTTT,CASWDGGAGTEAFF
NA,15,TRBJ2-7,NA,TRBV5-6,TGTGCCAGCAGCTTGACACCGTCTGCTGACTACGAGCAGTACTTC,CASSLTPSADYEQYF
NA,11,TRBJ2-1,NA,TRBV3-1/TRBV3-2,TGTGCCAGCAGCGTACTCGGGGAGCAGTTCTTC,CASSVLGEQFF
once,15,TRBJ1-2,TRBD1,TRBV2,TGTGCCAGCAGTGAAGTAGTGGACAGGGGGCTTGGCTACACCTTC,CASSEVVDRGLGYTF
NA,14,TRBJ2-7,NA,TRBV7-2,TGTGCCAGCAGCCCCGACATGAACCCTCTCGAGCAGTACTTC,CASSPDMNPLEQYF
NA,14,TRBJ1-1,NA,TRBV4-1,TGCGCCAGCAGCCCTTGGGACACGAACACTGAAGCTTTCTTT,CASSPWDTNTEAFF
once,15,TRBJ1-5,NA,TRBV19,TGTGCCAGTAGTATAAAGGGGGGGAAAAATCAGCCCCAGCATTTT,CASSIKGGKNQPQHF
once,18,TRBJ1-3,TRBD1,TRBV27,TGTGCCAGCAGTCCTCCTAGGACAGGGCTTTACTCTGGAAACACCATATATTTT,CASSPPRTGLYSGNTIYF
few,13,TRBJ1-1,TRBD1,TRBV2,TGTGCCAGCAGTGAGCAGGGACAGGCGGAAGCTTTCTTT,CASSEQGQAEAFF
once,17,TRBJ1-3,NA,TRBV19,TGTGCCAGTAGTTCCCCCGGGGACCCAGGTGCTGGAAACACCATATATTTT,CASSSPGDPGAGNTIYF
NA,14,TRBJ2-7,TRBD1,TRBV28,TGTGCCAGCAGTTTGTATATACAGGGGGACGAGCAGTACTTC,CASSLYIQGDEQYF
NA,19,TRBJ1-1,TRBD1,TRBV11-2,TGTGCCAGCAGCTTATTGGCCCGGGACAGGGGGTTAAAATGGACTGAAGCTTTCTTT,CASSLLARDRGLKWTEAFF
NA,14,TRBJ1-1,NA,TRBV4-1,TGCGCCAGCAGCAGGGGAGTCCAACCCACTGAAGCTTTCTTT,CASSRGVQPTEAFF
NA,15,TRBJ2-1,TRBD2,TRBV28,TGTGCCAGCAGCTTTAGCGGGGGGGGATACAATGAGCAGTTCTTC,CASSFSGGGYNEQFF
NA,14,TRBJ2-7,NA,TRBV15,TGTGCCACCAGCAGTGATTCCGGGGGCGACGAGCAGTACTTC,CATSSDSGGDEQYF
once,11,TRBJ2-1,NA,TRBV20-1,TGCAGTGCTGGATATTACAATGAGCAGTTCTTC,CSAGYYNEQFF
NA,13,TRBJ1-2,NA,TRBV11-2,TGTGCCAGCAGCTTAGTCCCAAACTATGGCTACACCTTC,CASSLVPNYGYTF
once,11,TRBJ1-2,NA,TRBV29-1,TGCAGCGTCCAAGCGGGGGGTGGCTACACCTTC,CSVQAGGGYTF
NA,14,TRBJ1-5,NA,TRBV4-3,TGCGCCAGCAGCCCTCAGGGGAATAATCAGCCCCAGCATTTT,CASSPQGNNQPQHF
NA,13,TRBJ2-7,TRBD1,TRBV12-3/TRBV12-4,TGTGCCGTCACAGGGGGCGCATCCTACGAGCAGTACTTC,CAVTGGASYEQYF